These 2 T cell receptor beta chains were all obtained from the same sample, sequenced in a study of T cells after yellow fever vaccination. TCRdb reprocessed the 5' RACE reads via MiXCR and lists one record per CDR3 protein. The sample carries 500,000 to 700,000 distinct CDR3 sequences, about a fifth recorded once. Sample: PBMCs, taken 15 days after the yellow fever booster vaccination. These receptors came from a man aged 30 to 39 who received the YFV17D yellow fever vaccine.

This clonotype was observed a few times. This sequence joins TRBV4-2 and TRBJ1-3; D not certain. The V end lost 0 bases, the J end lost 9 bases, and 9 bases lay between the germline ends. The germline V gene has CDR1 LGHNA and CDR2 YNFKEQ. The CDR3 runs to 13 residues. The CDR3 reads CASSQDQSGTIYF. The CDR3 DNA reads as TGTGCCAGCAGCCAAGATCAGTCGGGCACCATATATTTT.

This clonotype was detected only a few times. The J gene is TRBJ2-7, the V gene TRBV7-8; 9 bases fit TRBD2. Trimming cost V 5 bases and J 2 bases; bases outside gene matches: 7. Germline loops: CDR1 SGHVS, CDR2 FQNEAQ. The CDR3 extends over 15 amino acids. CDR3 in DNA: TGTGCCAGCAGCCATACGGCGGGGGGGGCCTACGAGCAGTACTTC. Protein: CASSHTAGGAYEQYF.